Below, one TCR beta chain is given with its context. What it binds is unknown. Losses at the gene ends were 5 bases for V and 7 bases for J; bases not matched to a gene: 9. Germline V gene data show CDR1 as SGHTA and CDR2 as FQGNSA. The CDR3 sequence is 14 residues long. TCRbeta libraries were built with three rounds of nested PCR, modified from ARM-PCR. TCRdb recomputed calls from the multiplex PCR reads with MiXCR, one row per CDR3 protein. The sample carries approximately 120,000 distinct CDR3 sequences, over 65% recorded once. No cell sorting was done before RNA was extracted from the tissue. The entry originates in a study of tumor and adjacent non-tumor tissue in lung cancer. Study-level background: Patients were aged about 30 to 80, around ten men and 4 to 6 women, stage I to III. On average, productive TCRbeta reads reached some 4.2 million per sample. Whole-study findings and limits: Significantly higher TCR diversity was found in tumor than normal lung.

V is TRBV7-2 and J is TRBJ2-7; 9 nucleotides line up with TRBD2. The material sequenced was lung tumor tissue. The receptor was isolated from a man younger than 40 with non-small cell lung cancer. This chain's CDR3 is CASSTYIAGEEQYF. The CDR3 DNA follows: TGTGCCAGCAGCACATATATAGCGGGAGAGGAGCAGTACTTC. Together with reference TRBV7-2 and TRBJ2-7, the CDR3 gives the full variable domain: GAGVSQSPSNKVTEKGKDVELRCDPISGHTALYWYRQSLGQGLEFLIYFQGNSAPDKSGLPSDRFSAERTGGSVSTLTIQRTQQEDSAVYLCASSTYIAGEEQYFGPGTRLTVT.